The 23 T cell receptor beta chains below all came from one sample that was sequenced in a study of blood T cell repertoires in COVID-19. TCRdb's table, derived via immunoSEQ multiplex PCR, lists solely in-frame clones and lacks some. The table has hundreds of thousands of clones, over 75% seen once. Sequences were obtained from PBMCs or T cells enriched from blood (not recorded which). These receptors all come from a man in his thirties or forties who had recovered from COVID-19.

This clone was recorded once. The V gene is TRBV3-1 (or the pseudogene TRBV3-2), the J gene TRBJ1-6; possible D gene TRBD1, 6 bases. The CDR3 consists of 15 residues. Germline CDR1 LGHDT, CDR2 YNNKEL (reference sequence). V was trimmed by 3 bases and J by 9 bases, leaving 15 bases between them. The CDR3 nucleotides are TGTGCCAGCAGCCAGGGCGGGGGGCGAGGTTCACCCCTCCACTTT. As protein: CASSQGGGRGSPLHF.

This chain uses TRBV2 with TRBJ1-4; no firm D call. Germline V gene data show CDR1 as SNHLY and CDR2 as FYNNEI. V lost 2 bases, J lost 3 bases, and 7 bases lay in between. CDR3 length: 14 residues. The CDR3 protein is CASSESVPNEKLFF. The CDR3 nucleotides read TGTGCCAGCAGTGAATCGGTGCCTAATGAAAAACTGTTTTTT.

The V call is TRBV29-1, the J call TRBJ1-2; D is unresolved. CDR1 SQVTM and CDR2 ANQGSEA come from the germline V gene. V was cut by 6 bases and J by 3 bases, with 11 bases left in between. The length of the CDR3 is 12 residues. The CDR3 sequence is CSVGEIYYGYTF. DNA of the CDR3: TGCAGCGTGGGAGAGATTTACTATGGCTACACCTTC.

CDR3 DNA sequence: TGCGCCAGCAGCTCGAGGGGGAAAGAGAATGAAAAACTGTTTTTT. Protein product: CASSSRGKENEKLFF. The J gene is TRBJ1-4, the V gene TRBV5-1, with D perhaps matching TRBD1 (6 bases). Germline V gene lookup returns CDR1 SGHRS and CDR2 YFSETQ. V gave up 3 bases and J gave up 5 bases, with 14 bases separating them. The CDR3 contains 15 residues.

The chain links TRBV29-1 to TRBJ2-1; tentative D call: TRBD2 (7 bases). The V end lost 0 bases, the J end lost 4 bases, and 16 bases lay between the germline ends. There are 16 residues in the CDR3. The germline gives CDR1 SQVTM, CDR2 ANQGSEA. In DNA, the CDR3 is TGCAGCGTTGAAGATTTTGAGGGGGGGCCGTACAATGAGCAGTTCTTC. This gives the protein CSVEDFEGGPYNEQFF.

The chain links TRBV7-8 to TRBJ1-2, with D unclear. With 6 bases removed from V and 0 bases from J, the gap between germline ends came to 11 bases. The germline V gene has CDR1 SGHVS and CDR2 FQNEAQ. This CDR3 has 14 residues. The CDR3 protein is CASRRPESNYGYTF. CDR3 sequence (DNA): TGTGCCAGCAGGCGGCCCGAATCTAACTATGGCTACACCTTC.

This rearrangement joins TRBV29-1 to TRBJ2-7, with TRBD1 matching over 10 bases. The CDR3 has 13 residues. CDR1 and CDR2 from the germline V gene are SQVTM and ANQGSEA. V was clipped by 7 bases and J by 2 bases; unmatched bases: 5. In nucleotides, the CDR3 is TGCAGCGCCTGGACAGGGGGGACCTACGAGCAGTACTTC. Its translation: CSAWTGGTYEQYF.

This chain connects TRBV19 to TRBJ1-1; D perhaps matches TRBD1 (6 bases). Trimming pared 8 bases from V and 6 bases from J, leaving 19 bases between. CDR1 LNHDA and CDR2 SQIVND come from the germline V gene (reference sequence). This CDR3 has 14 residues. The CDR3 DNA reads TGTGCCAGTGGGGGCCGGGACGTGACTCCTGAAGCTTTCTTT. Translated: CASGGRDVTPEAFF. Based on the CDR3 plus reference TRBV19 and TRBJ1-1, the full variable domain is DGGITQSPKYLFRKEGQNVTLSCEQNLNHDAMYWYRQDPGQGLRLIYYSQIVNDFQKGDIAEGYSVSREKKESFPLTVTSAQKNPTAFYLCASGGRDVTPEAFFGQGTRLTVV.

In its sample, this clone was seen a few times. The chain links TRBV10-1 to TRBJ2-1; 10 bases align to TRBD2. V gave up 4 bases and J gave up 8 bases; unmatched junction bases: 5. This CDR3 has 14 residues. CDR1 and CDR2 from the germline V gene are WNHNN and SYGVQD (reference sequence). The CDR3 region has the DNA TGCGCCAGCAGTGTTCTAGCGGGGGATCATGAGCAGTTCTTC. Amino acid sequence: CASSVLAGDHEQFF.

The genes are TRBV12-3 or TRBV12-4 and TRBJ1-1; possible D gene TRBD1, 5 bases. V was clipped by 6 bases and J by 5 bases, with 13 bases between them. There are 13 residues in the CDR3. CDR3 region: CASSLTGETEAFF. In DNA form, the CDR3 reads TGTGCCAGCAGCTTAACGGGGGAGACTGAAGCTTTCTTT.

The chain combines TRBV7-2 with TRBJ1-1; unclear D gene. Germline CDR1 and CDR2: SGHTA and FQGNSA. This CDR3 spans 14 amino acids. V was pared by 5 bases and J by 0 bases, with 10 bases between. This chain's CDR3 is CASSPPRVNTEAFF. CDR3 DNA: TGTGCCAGCAGCCCCCCCCGGGTGAACACTGAAGCTTTCTTT.

The chain is built from TRBV2 and TRBJ1-2; TRBD1 agrees at 7 bases. Germline CDR1 SNHLY, CDR2 FYNNEI. This CDR3 spans 13 amino acids. With 5 bases clipped from V and 8 bases from J, the junction kept 8 bases outside the gene matches. In DNA, the CDR3 is TGTGCCAGCAGTCCCGACAGGGTGAGCGGCTACACCTTC. Protein sequence: CASSPDRVSGYTF.

This chain uses TRBV29-1 with TRBJ2-5, with D tentatively TRBD1 (5 bases). Germline-derived CDR1 and CDR2 are SQVTM and ANQGSEA. Trimming took 2 bases from V and 2 from J, leaving 12 bases between them. The CDR3 length is 14 residues. CDR3 DNA sequence: TGCAGCGTTGAAACGTGGTACAGGCAAGAGACCCAGTACTTC. Translating gives CSVETWYRQETQYF.

The V and J genes are TRBV5-6 and TRBJ2-5; 14 positions agree with TRBD2. CDR3 size: 16 residues. CDR1 and CDR2 (germline): SGHDT, YYEEEE. V gave up 4 bases and J gave up 2 bases; unmatched junction bases: 4. DNA of the CDR3: TGTGCCAGCAGCATCCGACTAGCGGGGGGGCAAGAGACCCAGTACTTC. Amino acid sequence: CASSIRLAGGQETQYF.

A word on this clone: Different DNA sequences within this sample yield the same CDR3. The rearrangement uses TRBV9 and TRBJ2-1; 9 nucleotides align to TRBD2. This CDR3 contains 16 residues. Germline V CDR1 and CDR2: SGDLS, YYNGEE. J lost 3 bases, V lost 2 bases, and 6 bases had no gene match. The CDR3 here is CASSVSGRGGYNEQFF. DNA of the CDR3: TGTGCCAGCAGCGTGAGCGGGCGGGGGGGCTACAATGAGCAGTTCTTC.

The rearrangement uses TRBV19 and TRBJ2-6; no clear D gene. Trimming removed 1 base at V and 4 bases at J, with 8 bases between. The CDR3 runs 15 residues. Germline CDR1 LNHDA, CDR2 SQIVND (reference sequence). The CDR3 region is CASSIGQPGANVLTF. The CDR3 DNA follows: TGTGCCAGTAGTATAGGACAACCCGGGGCCAACGTCCTGACTTTC.

In DNA form, the CDR3 reads TGTGCCAGCAGTGCTGACAGGGCTTATTCCGGGGAGCTGTTTTTT. Amino acids: CASSADRAYSGELFF. V is TRBV2 and J is TRBJ2-2, with TRBD1 matching 7 bases. The CDR3 sequence is 15 residues long. Germline assignment: CDR1 SNHLY and CDR2 FYNNEI. Trimming cost V 4 bases and J 6 bases; bases outside gene matches: 8.

The chain couples TRBV7-2 to TRBJ2-5; 8 positions match TRBD1. The CDR3 extends over 15 amino acids. Unmatched junction bases numbered 8, after V lost 3 bases and J lost 5 bases. The V gene's germline CDR1 is SGHTA and CDR2 FQGNSA. CDR3 nucleotides: TGTGCCAGCAGCTTTCAGGCAGGGGGCAGGGAGACCCAGTACTTC. It is translated as CASSFQAGGRETQYF.

The CDR3: CASSPGGITQYF. The CDR3 DNA is TGTGCCAGCAGCCCGGGGGGCATCACGCAGTATTTT. The rearrangement joins TRBV14 to TRBJ2-3, with a tentative D call TRBD2 (7 bases). Trimming took 4 bases from V and 9 from J, leaving 11 bases between them. Looked up from germline, CDR1 is SGHDN and CDR2 is FVKESK. This CDR3 is 12 amino acids long.

The CDR3 reads CASSLALQGQGYEKLFF. In nucleotides, the CDR3 is TGTGCCAGCAGCTTAGCTCTCCAAGGGCAGGGGTATGAAAAACTGTTTTTT. This rearrangement joins TRBV7-9 to TRBJ1-4; D may be TRBD1 (6 bases). Trimming stripped 0 bases from V and 6 bases from J, with 17 bases between. Germline V gene sequence: CDR1 SEHNR, CDR2 FQNEAQ (reference sequence). The CDR3 is 17 residues long. Looking up the rest from reference TRBV7-9 and TRBJ1-4 gives the full variable domain: DTGVSQNPRHKITKRGQNVTFRCDPISEHNRLYWYRQTLGQGPEFLTYFQNEAQLEKSRLLSDRFSAERPKGSFSTLEIQRTEQGDSAMYLCASSLALQGQGYEKLFFGSGTQLSVL.

This chain links TRBV11-3 with TRBJ1-2, with a tentative D call TRBD1 (5 bases). Germline-derived CDR1 and CDR2 are SGHNT and YENEEA. This CDR3 region has 13 residues. Trimming stripped 5 bases from V and 7 bases from J, with 14 bases between. The CDR3 DNA reads TGTGCCAGCAGCCGGGGAGGGGACGCTGGCTACACCTTC. This sequence encodes CASSRGGDAGYTF.

The chain is built from TRBV5-8 and TRBJ2-7; possible D gene TRBD2, 6 bases. The V end was cut by 2 bases, the J end by 2 bases, with 11 bases between. In germline, CDR1 is SGHTS, CDR2 YDEGEE. The CDR3 sequence is 14 residues long. Here the CDR3 DNA reads TGTGCCAGCAGCTTAGGAGGGGTTCCCTACGAGCAGTACTTC. As protein: CASSLGGVPYEQYF. Combining the CDR3 with reference TRBV5-8 and TRBJ2-7 gives the whole variable domain EAGVTQSPTHLIKTRGQQATLRCSPISGHTSVYWYQQALGLGLQFLLWYDEGEERNRGNFPPRFSGRQFPNYSSELNVNALELEDSALYLCASSLGGVPYEQYFGPGTRLTVT.

V and J are TRBV19 and TRBJ1-1, with D possibly TRBD1 on 6 matching bases. Trimming stripped 9 bases from V and 4 bases from J, with 18 bases between. Germline-derived CDR1 and CDR2 are LNHDA and SQIVND (reference sequence). The CDR3 contains 14 residues. The CDR3: CASRFRGAITEAFF. The CDR3 bases are TGTGCCAGCCGCTTTCGGGGGGCCATCACTGAAGCTTTCTTT.